There are many counts of the clone carrying this T cell receptor beta chain. Per germline, CDR1 ENHRY and CDR2 SYGVKD. The CDR3 runs to 14 residues. V was pared by 3 bases and J by 1 base, with 9 bases between. TCRdb fed the 5' RACE reads into MiXCR, producing one record per CDR3 protein. The sample lists 130,000 or so distinct CDR3 sequences, about 10% occurring once. This entry is derived from a study of CD8 T cells in ankylosing spondylitis. The TCR comes from a female donor with ankylosing spondylitis or in good health (not recorded which). The chain carries TRBV10-3 and TRBJ1-1; D uncertain. Sequencing was performed on blood, either unsorted or a sorted T cell fraction (not recorded which). The CDR3 DNA sequence: TGTGCCATCAGTGAAGGGTGGGGGAACACTGAAGCTTTCTTT. Its protein is CAISEGWGNTEAFF.